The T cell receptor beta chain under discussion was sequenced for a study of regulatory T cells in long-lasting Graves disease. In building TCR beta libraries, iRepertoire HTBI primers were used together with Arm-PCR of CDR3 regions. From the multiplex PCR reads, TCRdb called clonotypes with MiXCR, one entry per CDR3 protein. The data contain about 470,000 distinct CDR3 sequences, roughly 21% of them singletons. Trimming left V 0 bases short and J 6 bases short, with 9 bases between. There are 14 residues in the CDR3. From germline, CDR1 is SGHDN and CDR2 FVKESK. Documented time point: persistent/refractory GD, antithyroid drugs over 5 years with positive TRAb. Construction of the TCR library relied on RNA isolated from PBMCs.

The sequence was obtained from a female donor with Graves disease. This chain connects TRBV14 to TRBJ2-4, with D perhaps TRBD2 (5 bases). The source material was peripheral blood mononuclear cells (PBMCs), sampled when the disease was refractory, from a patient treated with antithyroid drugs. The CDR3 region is CASSQEGEGNIQYF. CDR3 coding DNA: TGTGCCAGCAGCCAAGAAGGCGAGGGAAACATTCAGTACTTC.